This passage covers 15 T cell receptor beta chains from one sample sequenced in a study of cytomegalovirus exposure and HLA in healthy donors. The method was immunoSEQ multiplex PCR; TCRdb's version includes in-frame clones alone and lacks a portion of them. The sample yields some 130,000 clones, 84% seen once. Sample: PBMCs. The receptors here all came from a woman aged 25 to 39 in good health and CMV-seronegative.

V is TRBV7-6 and J is TRBJ1-2; 11 bases agree with TRBD1. Per the germline V gene, CDR1 is SGHVS and CDR2 is FNYEAQ. The trim removed 5 bases at V and 4 bases at J, leaving 6 bases unmatched. This CDR3 is built from 15 residues. Written as DNA, the CDR3 is TGTGCCAGCAGCCAGGGGACAGGGGGTTCCTATGGCTACACCTTC. Protein sequence: CASSQGTGGSYGYTF.

This chain uses TRBV2 with TRBJ2-3; maybe TRBD2 (6 bases). With 6 bases removed from V and 0 bases from J, the gap between germline ends came to 7 bases. Looked up from germline, CDR1 is SNHLY and CDR2 is FYNNEI. The CDR3 sequence is 13 residues long. The CDR3 nucleotides are TGTGCCAGCAGGGCGGGAAGCACAGATACGCAGTATTTT. Its protein is CASRAGSTDTQYF.

This chain joins TRBV7-9 and TRBJ1-2; 8 bases are a match to TRBD1. This CDR3 is 14 amino acids long. The germline gives CDR1 SEHNR, CDR2 FQNEAQ (reference sequence). V dropped 5 bases and J dropped 8; count of bases not matched to a gene: 10. The DNA for the CDR3 is TGTGCCAGCAGCCTGATAGGACAGGGTAGAGGCTACACCTTC. Translating it yields CASSLIGQGRGYTF.

The CDR3 region is CASILGGLGNQPQHF. CDR3 DNA sequence: TGTGCCAGTATATTGGGAGGGTTGGGCAATCAGCCCCAGCATTTT. The chain uses TRBV19 and TRBJ1-5; no firm D call. This CDR3 is 15 amino acids long. V lost 7 bases, J lost 2 bases, and 15 bases lay in between. Germline CDR1 is LNHDA and CDR2 is SQIVND (reference sequence).

V is TRBV25-1 and J is TRBJ2-6; TRBD2 is a possible D gene (6 bases). This CDR3 spans 15 amino acids. Trimming left V 5 bases short and J 1 base short, with 9 bases between. Looked up from germline, CDR1 is MGHDK and CDR2 is SYGVNS. The CDR3 loop reads CASSRGVSGANVLTF. The CDR3, as DNA: TGTGCCAGCAGTCGCGGGGTATCTGGGGCCAACGTCCTGACTTTC.

The V gene is TRBV4-3, the J gene TRBJ2-5, with D maybe TRBD2 (5 bases). The V and J ends lost 4 bases and 4 bases respectively, with 16 bases between them. Germline lookup yields CDR1 LGHNA and CDR2 YSLEER. The CDR3 has 15 amino acids. This CDR3 is CASSPGTGFGETQYF. CDR3 coding DNA: TGCGCCAGCAGCCCGGGAACGGGGTTCGGAGAGACCCAGTACTTC.

The V gene is TRBV11-2, the J gene TRBJ2-7, with 8 nucleotides matching TRBD1. CDR1 and CDR2 from the germline V gene are SGHAT and FQNNGV. The CDR3 has 15 residues. The ends lost 5 bases at V and 1 base at J; junction bases unmatched: 7. This CDR3 is CASSPGTGQSYEQYF. The CDR3 DNA sequence: TGTGCCAGCAGCCCGGGGACAGGCCAATCCTACGAGCAGTACTTC.

The V gene is TRBV30, the J gene TRBJ2-7; 9 positions match TRBD2. CDR1 is GTSNPN, CDR2 SVGIG, per germline (reference sequence). This CDR3 is 17 amino acids long. Losses at the gene ends were 3 bases for V and 0 bases for J; bases not matched to a gene: 12. The DNA of the CDR3 is TGTGCCTGGAGGCGGGGAGCGGGGGGCTCTAGCTCCTACGAGCAGTACTTC. Its protein product is CAWRRGAGGSSSYEQYF.

The chain carries TRBV7-2 and TRBJ2-7, with TRBD1 as a possible D gene (6 bases). This CDR3 comprises 13 residues. The germline gives CDR1 SGHTA, CDR2 FQGNSA. The germline V and J ends were trimmed by 1 base and 3 bases, with 7 bases remaining between them. CDR3 amino acids: CASSLDRVYEQYF. The CDR3, as DNA: TGTGCCAGCAGCTTAGACAGGGTCTACGAGCAGTACTTC. The full variable domain, its missing parts supplied by reference TRBV7-2 and TRBJ2-7, is GAGVSQSPSNKVTEKGKDVELRCDPISGHTALYWYRQSLGQGLEFLIYFQGNSAPDKSGLPSDRFSAERTGGSVSTLTIQRTQQEDSAVYLCASSLDRVYEQYFGPGTRLTVT.

The V and J genes are TRBV5-1 and TRBJ2-7; tentative D call: TRBD1 (6 bases). Trimming took 2 bases from V and 5 from J, leaving 14 bases between them. Germline V gene data show CDR1 as SGHRS and CDR2 as YFSETQ. The length of the CDR3 is 14 residues. CDR3 loop: CASSLQGSSHEQYF. The CDR3 region has the DNA TGCGCCAGCAGCTTACAGGGTTCTTCCCACGAGCAGTACTTC.

This rearrangement joins TRBV2 to TRBJ1-4, with D tentatively TRBD1 (5 bases). Germline CDR1 reads SNHLY; CDR2 reads FYNNEI. CDR3 size: 14 residues. The V gene lost 10 bases and the J gene lost 0 bases, with 12 bases spanning the gap. The CDR3 region has the DNA TGTGCCATGTCGGGGGGTGCAACTAATGAAAAACTGTTTTTT. This codes for CAMSGGATNEKLFF.

This chain joins TRBV6-6 and TRBJ1-2; the D is unclear. V was shortened by 2 bases and J by 5 bases, with 12 bases between the two germline ends. The CDR3 consists of 14 residues. Germline V gene sequence: CDR1 MNHNY, CDR2 SVGAGI (reference sequence). This chain's CDR3 is CASSYGQSHYGYTF. The CDR3 DNA reads as TGTGCCAGCAGTTACGGGCAGAGTCATTATGGCTACACCTTC.

This sequence joins TRBV6-5 and TRBJ2-7; D gene ambiguous. CDR3 length: 14 amino acids. The ends were cut back, 0 bases at V and 0 bases at J, with 6 bases in the middle. Germline lookup yields CDR1 MNHEY and CDR2 SVGAGI. CDR3 sequence: CASSYSAHSYEQYF. DNA for the CDR3: TGTGCCAGCAGTTACTCGGCCCACTCCTACGAGCAGTACTTC.

This clone appeared once. This chain joins TRBV5-1 and TRBJ2-5, with 7 bases lining up with TRBD1. The J segment lost 5 bases and the V segment lost 4 bases, leaving 11 bases of the junction unmatched. CDR3 size: 15 residues. The germline CDR1 and CDR2 sequences are SGHRS and YFSETQ. The CDR3 bases are TGCGCCAGCAGCGATGCCGGGACAGCGGACGAGACCCAGTACTTC. It codes for CASSDAGTADETQYF.

This chain joins TRBV7-2 and TRBJ2-2; TRBD1 aligns across 10 bases. The CDR3 is made up of 15 amino acids. Germline assignment: CDR1 SGHTA and CDR2 FQGNSA. V lost 3 bases to trimming and J lost 7 bases; unmatched junction nucleotides: 5. The CDR3 is CASSFGTGEGGELFF. CDR3 coding DNA: TGTGCCAGCAGCTTTGGGACAGGGGAGGGCGGGGAGCTGTTTTTT.